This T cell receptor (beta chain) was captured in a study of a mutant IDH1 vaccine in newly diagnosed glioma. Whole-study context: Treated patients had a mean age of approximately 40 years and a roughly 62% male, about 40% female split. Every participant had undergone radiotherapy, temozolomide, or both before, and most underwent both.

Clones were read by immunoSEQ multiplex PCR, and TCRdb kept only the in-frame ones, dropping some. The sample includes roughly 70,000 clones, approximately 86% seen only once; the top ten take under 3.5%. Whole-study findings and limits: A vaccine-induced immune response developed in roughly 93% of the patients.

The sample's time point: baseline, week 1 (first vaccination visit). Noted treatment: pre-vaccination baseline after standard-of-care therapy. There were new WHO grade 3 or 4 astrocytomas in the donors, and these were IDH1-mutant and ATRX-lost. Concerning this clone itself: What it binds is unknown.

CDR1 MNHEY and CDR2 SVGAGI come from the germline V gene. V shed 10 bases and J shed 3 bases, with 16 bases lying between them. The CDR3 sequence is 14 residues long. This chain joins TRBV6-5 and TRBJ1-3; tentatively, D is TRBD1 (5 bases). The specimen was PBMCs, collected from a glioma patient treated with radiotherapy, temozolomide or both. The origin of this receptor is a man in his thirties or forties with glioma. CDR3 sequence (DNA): TGTGCCACCACCCCCCAGGGTAGTGGAAACACCATATATTTT. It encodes CATTPQGSGNTIYF.